This T cell receptor beta chain was captured by sequencing in a study of long-term antiretroviral therapy in people with HIV. About the study: Specimens dating back about a decade before the 2015 immediate-ART recommendation are the oldest included.

The immunoSEQ assay was v3.0, run at survey level. The study targeted roughly 40,000-55,000 T-cell genomes per sample in sequencing. TCRdb's table, derived via immunoSEQ multiplex PCR, lists solely in-frame clones and lacks some. The data show fewer than 30,000 clones, 88% seen once. This clone appeared a few times. Antigen specificity is unknown. Within the sample, other DNA sequences also encode this same CDR3. Germline assignment: CDR1 SGDLS and CDR2 YYNGEE. Trimming cost V 0 bases and J 0 bases, with 8 bases left between them. The CDR3 length is 15 residues. General study points: The data indicate that diversity increased after ART but remained below transplant donor controls.

Source: unsorted PBMCs, taken more than 4.4 years after starting antiretroviral therapy. The rearrangement uses TRBV9 and TRBJ2-3; D gene unclear. The receptor was isolated from a man between 25 and 39 years old with HIV. CDR3 DNA: TGTGCCAGCAGCGTAGCTGTTGACAGCACAGATACGCAGTATTTT. It codes for CASSVAVDSTDTQYF.